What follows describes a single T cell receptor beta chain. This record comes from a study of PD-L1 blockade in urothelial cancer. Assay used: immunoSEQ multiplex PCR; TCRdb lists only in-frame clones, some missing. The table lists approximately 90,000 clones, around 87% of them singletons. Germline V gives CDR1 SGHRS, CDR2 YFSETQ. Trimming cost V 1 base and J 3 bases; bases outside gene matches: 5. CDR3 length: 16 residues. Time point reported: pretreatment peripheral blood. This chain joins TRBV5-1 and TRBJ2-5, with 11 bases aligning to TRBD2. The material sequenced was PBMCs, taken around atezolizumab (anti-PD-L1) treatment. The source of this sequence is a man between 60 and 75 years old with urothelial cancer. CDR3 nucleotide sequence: TGCGCCAGCAGCTTGACCCTAGCGGGGGGAGAAGAGACCCAGTACTTC. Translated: CASSLTLAGGEETQYF. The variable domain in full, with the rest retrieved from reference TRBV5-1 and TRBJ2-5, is KAGVTQTPRYLIKTRGQQVTLSCSPISGHRSVSWYQQTPGQGLQFLFEYFSETQRNKGNFPGRFSGRQFSNSRSEMNVSTLELGDSALYLCASSLTLAGGEETQYFGPGTRLLVL.